Presented here are 5 T cell receptor beta chains from one specimen sequenced in a study of T cell repertoires in cytomegalovirus infection. From the reads, TCRdb called clonotypes with MiXCR, one entry per CDR3 protein. The sample consists of 200,000 to 300,000 distinct CDR3 sequences, over 9% of them appearing once. Sequencing was carried out using PBMCs. These receptors all stem from a human donor in good health (CMV status not recorded). Some clones in this sample may be carry-over from other donors' samples.

This clonotype showed up many times. The rearrangement links TRBV12-3 or TRBV12-4 to TRBJ2-7; maybe TRBD2 (6 bases). V was clipped by 5 bases and J by 9 bases, with 14 bases between them. The CDR3 contains 12 residues. The CDR3 bases are TGTGCCAGCAGTCCCCACTTGGGGGGGCAGTACTTC. Its translation: CASSPHLGGQYF.

This clonotype occurred many times. The chain has TRBV7-2 and TRBJ1-1; a possible D gene is TRBD1 (6 bases). Trimming removed 5 bases at V and 2 bases at J, with 18 bases between. Germline V lookup: CDR1 SGHTA, CDR2 FQGNSA. The CDR3 loop spans 16 amino acids. The DNA for the CDR3 is TGTGCCAGCAGCGCCCTTCCCGGGGGGGCTAACACTGAAGCTTTCTTT. Protein product: CASSALPGGANTEAFF.

This clonotype was picked up many times. V usage is TRBV7-2 and J usage is TRBJ1-2; tentative D call: TRBD1 (5 bases). There are 14 residues in the CDR3. Germline values: CDR1 SGHTA, CDR2 FQGNSA. Between the trimmed V and J ends, which lost 0 bases and 5 bases, there was a span of 10 bases. This chain's CDR3 is CASSLALQGYGYTF. CDR3 nucleotide sequence: TGTGCCAGCAGCTTAGCACTCCAGGGATATGGCTACACCTTC.

This clonotype was recorded many times. The chain recombines TRBV7-2 with TRBJ2-7; 7 positions match TRBD2. Germline V gives CDR1 SGHTA, CDR2 FQGNSA. The CDR3 has 15 amino acids. V shed 5 bases, J shed 3 bases, and the junction held 10 bases outside the gene matches. The CDR3 loop reads CASSVQAGVRYEQYF. Here the CDR3 DNA reads TGTGCCAGCAGCGTCCAGGCGGGGGTCCGCTACGAGCAGTACTTC.

V and J are TRBV19 and TRBJ1-2; D is perhaps TRBD1 (5 bases). Germline V lookup: CDR1 LNHDA, CDR2 SQIVND (reference sequence). Deletions cut 9 bases from V and 4 bases from J, with 15 bases between. The CDR3 sequence is 13 residues long. CDR3 amino acids: CASAGAFGYGYTF. The CDR3 coding sequence is TGTGCCAGCGCCGGGGCTTTTGGCTATGGCTACACCTTC.